One sample yielded the 20 T cell receptor beta chains listed below, sequenced in a study of T cell responses to AZD1222 COVID-19 vaccine. Measured with immunoSEQ multiplex PCR; TCRdb has only the in-frame clones, and not every one. The top ten clones hold about 2.7% of a sample with some 110,000 clones, 93% of them seen once. This material consisted of peripheral blood, taken on day 0 of AZD1222 vaccination. These receptors came from an adult in good health.

The chain combines TRBV27 with TRBJ2-3; the match to TRBD2 covers 7 bases. Germline assignment: CDR1 MNHEY and CDR2 SMNVEV (reference sequence). This CDR3 has 14 amino acids. V shed 4 bases, J shed 4 bases, and the junction held 5 bases outside the gene matches. The chain's CDR3 is CASSWGGDADTQYF. CDR3 nucleotides: TGTGCCAGCAGTTGGGGGGGGGACGCAGATACGCAGTATTTT.

V is TRBV4-1 and J is TRBJ2-6; D tentatively reads TRBD1 or TRBD2 (5 bases each). CDR3 length: 17 residues. Germline V gene lookup returns CDR1 MGHRA and CDR2 YSYEKL. Trimming stripped 3 bases from V and 2 bases from J, with 14 bases between. CDR3 amino acids: CASSQGTGSTGANVLTF. CDR3 sequence (DNA): TGCGCCAGCAGCCAGGGGACGGGCTCCACTGGGGCCAACGTCCTGACTTTC.

The chain has TRBV6-5 and TRBJ1-2, with TRBD1 as a possible D gene (6 bases). The ends were cut back, 7 bases at V and 6 bases at J, with 18 bases in the middle. The CDR3 runs to 14 residues. The germline CDR1 and CDR2 sequences are MNHEY and SVGAGI. The CDR3 coding sequence is TGTGCCAGCACTAGACAGGTCCAAGGGGATGGCTACACCTTC. It codes for CASTRQVQGDGYTF.

This clone came up a few times. This chain links TRBV7-8 with TRBJ2-7, with 13 nucleotides matching TRBD2. The germline V gene encodes CDR1 SGHVS and CDR2 FQNEAQ. CDR3 length: 16 amino acids. The V and J ends lost 2 bases and 6 bases, in that order; junction bases with no gene match: 7. The CDR3 DNA is TGTGCCAGCAGCTTAAGGGGGACTAGCGGGATTTCCGAGCAGTACTTC. This translates into CASSLRGTSGISEQYF.

The genes are TRBV4-2 and TRBJ2-5; D is possibly TRBD2 (5 bases). V lost 2 bases, J lost 2 bases, and 9 bases lay in between. The germline V gene has CDR1 LGHNA and CDR2 YNFKEQ. The CDR3 is made up of 14 amino acids. The CDR3 DNA is TGTGCCAGCAGCCAATACGAGCGGCAAGAGACCCAGTACTTC. Translation gives CASSQYERQETQYF.

J is TRBJ1-2 and V is TRBV29-1, with unresolved D. Germline CDR1 is SQVTM and CDR2 is ANQGSEA. V was clipped by 6 bases and J by 6 bases, with 17 bases between them. This CDR3 spans 13 amino acids. CDR3 sequence: CSVQHRREDGYTF. CDR3 in DNA: TGCAGCGTGCAACATAGAAGGGAAGATGGCTACACCTTC.

V is TRBV11-2 and J is TRBJ2-2; D uncertain. The V gene lost 0 bases and the J gene lost 4 bases, with 6 bases spanning the gap. The V gene's germline CDR1 is SGHAT and CDR2 FQNNGV. CDR3 size: 14 residues. The CDR3 loop is CASSLDKGTGELFF. The CDR3 region has the DNA TGTGCCAGCAGCTTAGATAAAGGCACCGGGGAGCTGTTTTTT.

This clone was counted a few times. The chain couples TRBV6-4 to TRBJ2-1, with TRBD2 as a possible D gene (6 bases). The germline CDR1 and CDR2 sequences are MRHNA and SNTAGT. The CDR3 totals 15 residues. The V gene lost 3 bases and the J gene lost 0 bases, with 9 bases spanning the gap. This chain's CDR3 is CASSEDGGSYNEQFF. Here the CDR3 DNA reads TGTGCCAGCAGTGAGGACGGGGGCTCCTACAATGAGCAGTTCTTC.

This chain joins TRBV19 and TRBJ1-4; D remains ambiguous. Trimming cost V 1 base and J 0 bases, with 9 bases left between them. Germline lookup yields CDR1 LNHDA and CDR2 SQIVND (reference sequence). The length of the CDR3 is 16 residues. The CDR3 region is CASSIAGPATNEKLFF. The CDR3, as DNA: TGTGCCAGTAGTATAGCTGGCCCTGCAACTAATGAAAAACTGTTTTTT.

This chain uses TRBV2 with TRBJ1-6, with 8 bases identical to TRBD1. CDR3 length: 13 residues. Germline V gene sequence: CDR1 SNHLY, CDR2 FYNNEI. Unmatched junction bases numbered 3, after V lost 8 bases and J lost 6 bases. CDR3 coding DNA: TGTGCCAGCGGAGACAGGGGTAATTCACCCCTCCACTTT. Translated: CASGDRGNSPLHF.

The rearrangement joins TRBV30 to TRBJ1-3; unclear D gene. This CDR3 is built from 14 residues. Trimming removed 1 base at V and 0 bases at J, with 7 bases between. Germline assignment: CDR1 GTSNPN and CDR2 SVGIG (reference sequence). This chain's CDR3 is CAWSAGDSGNTIYF. The DNA for the CDR3 is TGTGCCTGGAGTGCTGGCGACTCTGGAAACACCATATATTTT.

The V gene is TRBV19, the J gene TRBJ1-6; no definite D call. Germline assignment: CDR1 LNHDA and CDR2 SQIVND (reference sequence). Trimming took off 5 bases at V and 2 bases at J, with 10 bases between the two ends. This CDR3 spans 15 amino acids. The CDR3 region is CASSFGDPYNSPLHF. The CDR3 coding sequence is TGTGCCAGTAGTTTCGGAGATCCCTATAATTCACCCCTCCACTTT.

This chain joins TRBV11-2 and TRBJ2-3; 9 nucleotides agree with TRBD2. The CDR3 runs to 16 residues. The trim removed 0 bases at V and 2 bases at J, leaving 3 bases unmatched. CDR1 SGHAT and CDR2 FQNNGV come from the germline V gene. CDR3 DNA: TGTGCCAGCAGCTTAGACGGGACTAGCCCCACAGATACGCAGTATTTT. Amino acids: CASSLDGTSPTDTQYF.

The genes are TRBV19 and TRBJ1-1, with D unclear. The CDR3 totals 15 residues. V lost 3 bases and J 1 base, leaving 12 bases between the germline ends. Germline V gene sequence: CDR1 LNHDA, CDR2 SQIVND (reference sequence). The CDR3 DNA is TGTGCCAGTAGTATCCCCCGTCGAGGGAACACTGAAGCTTTCTTT. Protein product: CASSIPRRGNTEAFF. Using reference TRBV19 and TRBJ1-1 for the parts outside the CDR3, the full variable domain is DGGITQSPKYLFRKEGQNVTLSCEQNLNHDAMYWYRQDPGQGLRLIYYSQIVNDFQKGDIAEGYSVSREKKESFPLTVTSAQKNPTAFYLCASSIPRRGNTEAFFGQGTRLTVV.

V gene TRBV29-1 combines with J gene TRBJ2-7, with D uncertain. Between the trimmed V and J ends, which lost 4 bases and 3 bases, there was a span of 4 bases. Germline CDR1 is SQVTM and CDR2 is ANQGSEA. The CDR3 totals 10 residues. CDR3 nucleotides: TGCAGCGTTGGAGACTACGAGCAGTACTTC. It yields the protein CSVGDYEQYF.

The chain joins TRBV28 to TRBJ1-5; 8 bases line up with TRBD1. Germline values: CDR1 MDHEN, CDR2 SYDVKM. The CDR3 runs to 13 residues. V was pared by 3 bases and J by 11 bases, with 6 bases of the junction left unmatched. The CDR3 bases are TGTGCCAGCAGTTTTAGACAGGGGAGGACCCAGCATTTT. Encoded protein: CASSFRQGRTQHF.

The chain uses TRBV7-6 and TRBJ2-3; tentatively, D is TRBD1 (5 bases). This CDR3 spans 16 amino acids. Germline CDR1 reads SGHVS; CDR2 reads FNYEAQ. V gave up 3 bases and J gave up 0 bases, with 13 bases separating them. CDR3 region: CASSFSWTYSTDTQYF. CDR3 in DNA: TGTGCCAGCAGCTTCTCCTGGACATATAGCACAGATACGCAGTATTTT.

The chain uses TRBV10-3 and TRBJ1-6; D might be TRBD1 (6 bases). The germline CDR1 and CDR2 sequences are ENHRY and SYGVKD. The ends were cut back, 9 bases at V and 5 bases at J, with 17 bases in the middle. The CDR3 covers 15 residues. The chain's CDR3 is CAIQLGRTDNSPLHF. DNA for the CDR3: TGTGCCATACAACTGGGCCGGACAGATAATTCACCCCTCCACTTT.

This chain's CDR3 is CASSPGQGFRFF. The CDR3 bases are TGCGCCAGCAGCCCAGGACAGGGCTTTCGGTTTTTT. V and J are TRBV5-1 and TRBJ1-4; 8 bases match TRBD1. Per germline, CDR1 SGHRS and CDR2 YFSETQ. Trimming at V came to 4 bases and at J to 16 bases, leaving 9 bases not matched to a gene. This CDR3 region has 12 residues. Together with reference TRBV5-1 and TRBJ1-4, the CDR3 gives the full variable domain: KAGVTQTPRYLIKTRGQQVTLSCSPISGHRSVSWYQQTPGQGLQFLFEYFSETQRNKGNFPGRFSGRQFSNSRSEMNVSTLELGDSALYLCASSPGQGFRFFGSGTQLSVL.

The chain employs TRBV5-1 and TRBJ2-1, with D unresolved. The length of the CDR3 is 15 residues. The V and J ends lost 3 bases and 0 bases respectively, with 10 bases between them. The germline V gene has CDR1 SGHRS and CDR2 YFSETQ. The CDR3 loop reads CASSSEPHSYNEQFF. In nucleotides, the CDR3 is TGCGCCAGCAGCTCGGAACCCCACTCCTACAATGAGCAGTTCTTC.